The present entry profiles one T cell receptor (beta chain) with its context. The sample holds other DNA sequences that translate to the same CDR3. The sample originates from a study of blood T cell repertoires in COVID-19. The CDR3 length is 14 residues. Germline CDR1 is SNHLY and CDR2 is FYNNEI. The V and J ends lost 6 bases and 7 bases respectively, with 18 bases between them. TCRdb's table, derived via immunoSEQ multiplex PCR, lists solely in-frame clones and lacks some. Altogether roughly 350,000 clones are present, about 92% being singletons, with the ten largest covering about a fifth. The sequence was collected from a woman aged 30 to 39 who had recovered from COVID-19. Input material: PBMCs or T cells enriched from blood (not recorded which). This chain connects TRBV2 to TRBJ1-2, with D unclear. The CDR3 DNA reads as TGTGCCAGCAGCGATTCCCAGGCCCTGGGTGGCTACACCTTC. It encodes CASSDSQALGGYTF.